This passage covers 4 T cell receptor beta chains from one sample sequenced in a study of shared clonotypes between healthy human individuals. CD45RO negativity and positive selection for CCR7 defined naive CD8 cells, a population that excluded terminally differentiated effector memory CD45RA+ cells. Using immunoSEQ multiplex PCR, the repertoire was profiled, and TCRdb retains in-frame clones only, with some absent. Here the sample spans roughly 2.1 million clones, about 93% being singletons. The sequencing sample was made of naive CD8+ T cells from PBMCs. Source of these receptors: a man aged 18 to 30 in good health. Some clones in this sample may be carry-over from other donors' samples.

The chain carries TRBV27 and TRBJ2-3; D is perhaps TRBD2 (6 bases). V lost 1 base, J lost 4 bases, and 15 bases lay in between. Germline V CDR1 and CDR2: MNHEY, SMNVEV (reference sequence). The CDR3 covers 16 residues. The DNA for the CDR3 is TGTGCCAGCAGTTTATTGTCCGCTCGGAGGGCAGATACGCAGTATTTT. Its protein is CASSLLSARRADTQYF.

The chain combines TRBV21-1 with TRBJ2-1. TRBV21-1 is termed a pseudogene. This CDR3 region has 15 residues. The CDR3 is CASSEGASWGNEQFF. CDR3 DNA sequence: TGTGCCAGCAGCGAAGGGGCCTCTTGGGGCAATGAGCAGTTCTTC.

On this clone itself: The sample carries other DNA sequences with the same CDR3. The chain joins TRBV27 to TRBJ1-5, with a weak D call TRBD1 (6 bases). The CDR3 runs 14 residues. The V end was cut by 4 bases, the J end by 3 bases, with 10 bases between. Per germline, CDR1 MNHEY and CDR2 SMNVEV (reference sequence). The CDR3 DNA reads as TGTGCCAGCAGTTCCAGGGGACTCAATCAGCCCCAGCATTTT. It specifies CASSSRGLNQPQHF.

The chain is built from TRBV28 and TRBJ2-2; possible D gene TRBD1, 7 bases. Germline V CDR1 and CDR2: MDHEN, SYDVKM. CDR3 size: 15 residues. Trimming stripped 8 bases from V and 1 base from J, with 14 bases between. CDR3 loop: CASLNQGGNTGELFF. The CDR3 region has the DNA TGTGCCAGCCTAAATCAGGGGGGGAACACCGGGGAGCTGTTTTTT.